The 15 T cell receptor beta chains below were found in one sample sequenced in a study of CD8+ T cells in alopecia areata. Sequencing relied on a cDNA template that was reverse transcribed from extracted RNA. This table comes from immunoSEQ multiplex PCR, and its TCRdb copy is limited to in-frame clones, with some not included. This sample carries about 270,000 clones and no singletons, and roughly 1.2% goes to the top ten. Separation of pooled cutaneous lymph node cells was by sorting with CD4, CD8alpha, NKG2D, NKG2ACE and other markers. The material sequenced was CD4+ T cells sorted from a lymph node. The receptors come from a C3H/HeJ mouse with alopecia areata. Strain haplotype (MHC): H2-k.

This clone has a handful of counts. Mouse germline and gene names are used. The CDR3 DNA, read in part, is TGTGCCAGCAGCCACCACTCAGGGAGGGCAGAA. Translation: CASSHHSGRAE. In full, the CDR3 reads CASSHHSGRAETLYF. The V and J genes are TRBV13-1 and TRBJ2-3, with TRBD1 as a possible D gene (5 bases). The CDR3 goes on 4 residues after the read ends, and that part is filled in from the germline J gene. V lost 5 bases, J lost 3 bases, and 16 bases lay in between. CDR1 NSHNY and CDR2 SYGAGN come from the germline V gene. CDR3 length: 15 residues.

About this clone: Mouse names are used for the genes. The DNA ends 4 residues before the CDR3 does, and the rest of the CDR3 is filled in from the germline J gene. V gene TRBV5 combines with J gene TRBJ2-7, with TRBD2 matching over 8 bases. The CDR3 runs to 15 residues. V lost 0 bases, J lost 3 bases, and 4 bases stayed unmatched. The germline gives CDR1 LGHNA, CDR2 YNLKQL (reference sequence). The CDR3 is CASSQDRLGSYEQYF. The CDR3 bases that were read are TGTGCCAGCAGCCAAGACAGACTGGGGAGCTAT.

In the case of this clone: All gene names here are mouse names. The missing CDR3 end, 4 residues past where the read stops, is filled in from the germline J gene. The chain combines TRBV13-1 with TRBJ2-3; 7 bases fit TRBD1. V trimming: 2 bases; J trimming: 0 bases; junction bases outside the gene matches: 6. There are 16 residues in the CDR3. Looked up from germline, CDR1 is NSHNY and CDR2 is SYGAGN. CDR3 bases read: TGTGCCAGCAGTGACAGACAGGGCGAGAGTGCAGAA. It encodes CASSDRQGESAE. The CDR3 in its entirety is CASSDRQGESAETLYF.

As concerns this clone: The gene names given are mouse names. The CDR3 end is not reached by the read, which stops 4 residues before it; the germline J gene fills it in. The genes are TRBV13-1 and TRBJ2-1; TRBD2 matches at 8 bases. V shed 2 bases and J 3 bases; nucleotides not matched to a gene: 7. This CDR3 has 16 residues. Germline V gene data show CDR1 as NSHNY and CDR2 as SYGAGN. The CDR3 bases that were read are TGTGCCAGCAGTGACATCTGGGGGGCCCCCTATGCT. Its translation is CASSDIWGAPYA. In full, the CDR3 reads CASSDIWGAPYAEQFF.

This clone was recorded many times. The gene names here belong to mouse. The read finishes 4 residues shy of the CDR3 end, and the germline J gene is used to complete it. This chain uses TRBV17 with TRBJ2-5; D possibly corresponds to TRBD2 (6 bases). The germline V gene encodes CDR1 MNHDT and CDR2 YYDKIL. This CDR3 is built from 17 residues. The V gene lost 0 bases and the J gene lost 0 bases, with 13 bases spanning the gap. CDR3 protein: CASSRDLAGDNQDTQYF. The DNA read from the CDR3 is TGTGCTAGCAGTAGAGATTTGGCTGGGGATAACCAAGAC. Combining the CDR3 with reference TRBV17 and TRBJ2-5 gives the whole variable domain DTTVKQNPRYKLARVGKPVNLICSQTMNHDTMYWYQKKPNQAPKLLLFYYDKILNREADTFEKFQSSRPNNSFCSLYIGSAGLEYSAMYLCASSRDLAGDNQDTQYFGPGTRLLVL.

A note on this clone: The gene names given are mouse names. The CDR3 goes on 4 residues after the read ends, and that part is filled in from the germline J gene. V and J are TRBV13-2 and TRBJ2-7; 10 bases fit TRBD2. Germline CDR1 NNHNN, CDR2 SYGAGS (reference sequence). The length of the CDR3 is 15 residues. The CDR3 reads CASGDPWTGGYEQYF. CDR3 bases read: TGTGCCAGCGGTGACCCCTGGACTGGGGGTTAT.

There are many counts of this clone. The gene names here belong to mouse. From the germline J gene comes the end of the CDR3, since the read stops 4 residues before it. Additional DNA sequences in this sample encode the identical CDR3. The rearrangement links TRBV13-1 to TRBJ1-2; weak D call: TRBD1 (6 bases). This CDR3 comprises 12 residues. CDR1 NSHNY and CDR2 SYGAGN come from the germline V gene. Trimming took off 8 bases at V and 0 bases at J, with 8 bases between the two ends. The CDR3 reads CASGTTNSDYTF. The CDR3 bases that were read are TGTGCCAGTGGGACAACAAACTCC.

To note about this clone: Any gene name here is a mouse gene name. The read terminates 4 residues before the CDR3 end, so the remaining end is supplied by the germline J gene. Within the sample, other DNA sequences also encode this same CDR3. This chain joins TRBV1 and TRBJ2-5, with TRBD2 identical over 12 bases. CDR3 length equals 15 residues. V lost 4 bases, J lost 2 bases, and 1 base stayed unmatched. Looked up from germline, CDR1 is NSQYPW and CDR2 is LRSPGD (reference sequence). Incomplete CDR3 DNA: TGCACCTGCAGTGGGGGACTGGGGGGCCAAGAC. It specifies CTCSGGLGGQD. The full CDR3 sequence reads CTCSGGLGGQDTQYF.

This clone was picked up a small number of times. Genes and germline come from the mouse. CDR3 DNA (partial): TGTGCCAGCTCTCCCCCGACTGGGGGGGCGGGTCAAAAC. It encodes CASSPPTGGAGQN. The whole CDR3 sequence is CASSPPTGGAGQNTLYF. This sequence joins TRBV12-1 and TRBJ2-4; 12 nucleotides match TRBD2. The CDR3 end is not reached by the read, which stops 4 residues before it; the germline J gene fills it in. Germline CDR1 reads SGHSN; CDR2 reads HYEKVE. Trimming took 2 bases from V and 1 from J; bases not matched to a gene: 6. The CDR3 is 17 residues long.

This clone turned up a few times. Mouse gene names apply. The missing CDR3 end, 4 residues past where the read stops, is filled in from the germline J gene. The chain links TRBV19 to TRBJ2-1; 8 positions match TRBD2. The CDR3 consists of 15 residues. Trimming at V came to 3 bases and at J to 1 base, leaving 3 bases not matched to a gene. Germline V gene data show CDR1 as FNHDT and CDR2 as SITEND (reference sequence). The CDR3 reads CASSRYWGNYAEQFF. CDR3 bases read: TGTGCCAGCAGTAGGTACTGGGGGAACTATGCT.

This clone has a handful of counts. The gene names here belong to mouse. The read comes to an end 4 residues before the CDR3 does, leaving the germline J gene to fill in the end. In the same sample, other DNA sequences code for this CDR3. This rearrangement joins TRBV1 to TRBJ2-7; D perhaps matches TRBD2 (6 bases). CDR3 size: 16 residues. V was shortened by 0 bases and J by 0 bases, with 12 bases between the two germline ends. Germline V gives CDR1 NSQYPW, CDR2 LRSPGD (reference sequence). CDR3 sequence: CTCSADYWGSSYEQYF. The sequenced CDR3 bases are TGCACCTGCAGTGCAGATTATTGGGGGAGCTCCTAT.

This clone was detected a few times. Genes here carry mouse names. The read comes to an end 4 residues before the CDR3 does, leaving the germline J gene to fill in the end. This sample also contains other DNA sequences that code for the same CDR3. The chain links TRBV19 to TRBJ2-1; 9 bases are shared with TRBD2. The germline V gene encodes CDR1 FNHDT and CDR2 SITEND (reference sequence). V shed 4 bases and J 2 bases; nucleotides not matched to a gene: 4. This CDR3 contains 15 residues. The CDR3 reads CASSSRLGDYAEQFF. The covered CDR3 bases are TGTGCCAGCAGTTCCCGACTGGGGGACTATGCT.

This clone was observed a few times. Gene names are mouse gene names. CDR3 region: CASSGGAREVFF. The sequenced part of the CDR3 DNA is TGTGCCAGCAGTGGGGGGGCGCGA. The V gene is TRBV19, the J gene TRBJ1-1; tentative D call: TRBD1 (6 bases). The sequenced fragment ends 4 residues before the CDR3 boundary, so the rest is inferred from the germline J gene. Looked up from germline, CDR1 is FNHDT and CDR2 is SITEND (reference sequence). This CDR3 region has 12 residues.

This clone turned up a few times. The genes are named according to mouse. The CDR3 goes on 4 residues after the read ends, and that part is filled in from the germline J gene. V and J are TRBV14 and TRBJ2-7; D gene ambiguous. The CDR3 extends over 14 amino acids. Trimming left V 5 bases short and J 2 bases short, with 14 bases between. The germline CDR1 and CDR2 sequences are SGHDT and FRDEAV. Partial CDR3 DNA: TGTGCCAGCAGCCACACCCGACACCCCTAT. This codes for CASSHTRHPY. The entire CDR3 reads CASSHTRHPYEQYF.

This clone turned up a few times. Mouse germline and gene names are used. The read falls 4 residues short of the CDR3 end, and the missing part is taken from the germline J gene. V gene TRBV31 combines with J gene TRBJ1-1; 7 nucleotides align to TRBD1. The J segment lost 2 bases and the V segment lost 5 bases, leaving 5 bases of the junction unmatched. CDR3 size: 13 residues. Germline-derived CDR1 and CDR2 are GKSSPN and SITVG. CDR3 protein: CAWGDRLNTEVFF. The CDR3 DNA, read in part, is TGTGCCTGGGGGGACAGACTTAACACA.